The clone carrying this TCR beta chain was seen ten or more times. What it binds is not known. The CDR3 runs 14 residues. Trimming removed 6 bases from V and 1 base from J, with 13 bases in between. The data derive from a study of T cells in Graves' hyperthyroidism and ophthalmopathy. The CDR3 regions of TCR beta were amplified from RNA transcripts. The study used the HTBI primer set for a first-round RT-PCR of the TCR CDR3. TCRdb analysed the multiplex PCR reads with MiXCR anew, one entry per CDR3 protein. Of about 200,000 distinct CDR3 sequences listed, under 20% are singletons. Findings of the study overall: Among clonotypes expanded in thyroid above 0.001, most were also found in blood.

This sequence was found in a middle-aged man with Graves' hyperthyroidism. This rearrangement joins TRBV12-3 or TRBV12-4 to TRBJ2-7, with unresolved D. What was sequenced was blood. The CDR3 sequence: CASRELGRSYEQYF. For the CDR3, the DNA is TGTGCCAGCAGGGAGTTAGGACGGTCCTACGAGCAGTACTTC.